This T cell receptor (beta chain) comes out of a study of monozygotic twins with inflammatory bowel disease. TCRdb reprocessed the 5' RACE reads, keeping one entry per CDR3 protein, no DNA. The sample totals about 210,000 distinct CDR3 sequences; its top ten clones hold roughly 7.7%. The CDR3 runs to 18 residues. In germline, CDR1 is SGHDT, CDR2 YYEEEE. The specimen was blood. The chain couples TRBV5-6 to TRBJ1-2. The receptor was derived from a human donor with ulcerative colitis or Crohn's disease, or a healthy co-twin of an affected twin (not recorded which). The CDR3: CASSLVREKQLLNYGYTF.